This record covers a single T cell receptor (beta chain). The target antigen is unknown. Produced via immunoSEQ multiplex PCR; TCRdb's table is partial and in-frame only. The sample includes about 34,000 clones, roughly 70% of them seen just once. The data were taken from a study of STAT5B mutations in CD4+ large granular lymphocyte leukemia. General study results and limits: Main leukemic clonotypes were patient-specific, but roughly 25% appeared at low frequency elsewhere. TRBV06-family usage was enriched in top patient clones (8/27) versus controls (2/35).

Trimming removed 3 bases from V and 6 bases from J, with 12 bases in between. Germline-derived CDR1 and CDR2 are SQVTM and ANQGSEA. This CDR3 has 13 amino acids. The sequenced sample consisted of CD4+ T cells from blood buffy coats. This chain uses TRBV29-1 with TRBJ2-1; D might be TRBD2 (6 bases). The receptor comes from a human donor in good health. The CDR3 DNA follows: TGCAGCGTTGAGTTACCCGGGGGCAATGAGCAGTTCTTC. This codes for CSVELPGGNEQFF.